The present TCR beta chain was sequenced within a study of control samples from healthy donors and cancer patients. Generated by immunoSEQ multiplex PCR, the TCRdb table keeps only in-frame clones and is missing some. The profile shows some 120,000 clones, approximately 90% of them singletons. The CDR3 sequence is 13 residues long. Germline V gives CDR1 ENHRY, CDR2 SYGVKD. Germline trimming cut 6 bases from V and 5 bases from J; bases unmatched to any gene: 3. The TCR was taken from a man aged 25-40 years in good health. Sequencing was carried out using blood. The rearrangement joins TRBV10-3 to TRBJ1-5; 8 bases fit TRBD1. CDR3 sequence: CAISKTGDQPQHF. As DNA, the CDR3 is TGTGCCATCAGCAAGACAGGGGATCAGCCCCAGCATTTT.